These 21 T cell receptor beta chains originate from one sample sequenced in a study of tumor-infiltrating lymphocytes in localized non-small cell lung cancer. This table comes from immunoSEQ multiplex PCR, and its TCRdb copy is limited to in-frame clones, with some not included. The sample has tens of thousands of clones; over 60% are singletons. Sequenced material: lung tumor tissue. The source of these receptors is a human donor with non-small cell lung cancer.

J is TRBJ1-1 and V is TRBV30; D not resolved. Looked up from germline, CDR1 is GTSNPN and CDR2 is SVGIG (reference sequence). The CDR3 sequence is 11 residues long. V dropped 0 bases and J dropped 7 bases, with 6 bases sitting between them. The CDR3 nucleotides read TGTGCCTGGAGTGTCCAGGTTGAAGCTTTCTTT. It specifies CAWSVQVEAFF.

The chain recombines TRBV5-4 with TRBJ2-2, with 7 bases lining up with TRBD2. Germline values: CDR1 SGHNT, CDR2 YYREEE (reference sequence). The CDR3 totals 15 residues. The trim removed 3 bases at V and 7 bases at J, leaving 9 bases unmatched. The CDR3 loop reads CASSSTTSFDGELFF. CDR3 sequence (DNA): TGTGCCAGCAGCTCGACGACTAGCTTTGACGGGGAGCTGTTTTTT.

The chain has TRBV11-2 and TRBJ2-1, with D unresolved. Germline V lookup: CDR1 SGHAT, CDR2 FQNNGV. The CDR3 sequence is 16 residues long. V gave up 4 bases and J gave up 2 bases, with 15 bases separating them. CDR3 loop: CASSSPLAVPYNEQFF. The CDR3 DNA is TGTGCCAGCAGCTCCCCCCTTGCGGTCCCCTACAATGAGCAGTTCTTC.

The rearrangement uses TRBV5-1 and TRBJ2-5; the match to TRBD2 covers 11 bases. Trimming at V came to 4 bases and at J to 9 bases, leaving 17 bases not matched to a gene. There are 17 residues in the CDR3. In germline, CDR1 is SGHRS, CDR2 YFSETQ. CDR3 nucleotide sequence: TGCGCCAGCAGCAAGACTAGCGGGGAGAACCTCCGGGGGGCCCAGTACTTC. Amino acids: CASSKTSGENLRGAQYF. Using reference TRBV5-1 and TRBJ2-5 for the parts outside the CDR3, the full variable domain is KAGVTQTPRYLIKTRGQQVTLSCSPISGHRSVSWYQQTPGQGLQFLFEYFSETQRNKGNFPGRFSGRQFSNSRSEMNVSTLELGDSALYLCASSKTSGENLRGAQYFGPGTRLLVL.

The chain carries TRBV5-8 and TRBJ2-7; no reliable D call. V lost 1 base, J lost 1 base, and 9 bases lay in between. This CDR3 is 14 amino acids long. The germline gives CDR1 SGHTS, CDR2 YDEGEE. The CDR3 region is CASSLYRESYEQYF. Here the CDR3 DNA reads TGTGCCAGCAGCTTGTATAGGGAATCCTACGAGCAGTACTTC.

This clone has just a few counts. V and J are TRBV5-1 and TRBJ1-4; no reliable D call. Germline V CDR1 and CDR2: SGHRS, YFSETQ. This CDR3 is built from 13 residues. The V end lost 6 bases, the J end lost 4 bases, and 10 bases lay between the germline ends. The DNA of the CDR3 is TGCGCCAGCAAGACGGAATATAATGAAAAACTGTTTTTT. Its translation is CASKTEYNEKLFF.

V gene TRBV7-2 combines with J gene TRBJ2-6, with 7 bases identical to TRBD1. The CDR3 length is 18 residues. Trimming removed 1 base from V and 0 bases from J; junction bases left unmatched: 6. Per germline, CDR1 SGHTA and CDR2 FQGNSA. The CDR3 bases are TGTGCCAGCAGCTTAGTAGGGACAGTCCTCTCTGGGGCCAACGTCCTGACTTTC. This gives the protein CASSLVGTVLSGANVLTF.

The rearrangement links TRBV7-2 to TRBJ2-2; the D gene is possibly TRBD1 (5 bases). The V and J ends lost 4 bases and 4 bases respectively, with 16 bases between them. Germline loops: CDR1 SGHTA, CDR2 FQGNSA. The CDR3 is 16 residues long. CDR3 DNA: TGTGCCAGCAGCTGGGCAGAAGTTGGGGCCACCGGGGAGCTGTTTTTT. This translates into CASSWAEVGATGELFF. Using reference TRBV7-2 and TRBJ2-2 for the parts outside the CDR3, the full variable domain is GAGVSQSPSNKVTEKGKDVELRCDPISGHTALYWYRQSLGQGLEFLIYFQGNSAPDKSGLPSDRFSAERTGGSVSTLTIQRTQQEDSAVYLCASSWAEVGATGELFFGEGSRLTVL.

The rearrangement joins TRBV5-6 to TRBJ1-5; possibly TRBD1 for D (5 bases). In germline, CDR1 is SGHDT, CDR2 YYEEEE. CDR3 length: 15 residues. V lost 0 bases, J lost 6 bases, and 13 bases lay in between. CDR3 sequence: CASSLAGWGGQPQHF. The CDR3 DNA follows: TGTGCCAGCAGCTTGGCGGGGTGGGGCGGTCAGCCCCAGCATTTT.

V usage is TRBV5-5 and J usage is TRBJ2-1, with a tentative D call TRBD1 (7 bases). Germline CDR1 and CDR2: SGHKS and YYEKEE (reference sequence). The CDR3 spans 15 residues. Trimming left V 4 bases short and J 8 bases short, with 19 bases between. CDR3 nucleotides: TGTGCCAGCAGCCAAATCAGGGGGGTTGCCGATGAGCAGTTCTTC. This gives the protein CASSQIRGVADEQFF.

The CDR3 nucleotides read TGCGCCAGCAGCAATGGACAGGGTAACATTCAGTACTTC. As protein: CASSNGQGNIQYF. The genes are TRBV4-3 and TRBJ2-4; TRBD1 matches at 8 bases. The germline gives CDR1 LGHNA, CDR2 YSLEER. V lost 5 bases, J lost 7 bases, and 4 bases stayed unmatched. The CDR3 covers 13 residues.

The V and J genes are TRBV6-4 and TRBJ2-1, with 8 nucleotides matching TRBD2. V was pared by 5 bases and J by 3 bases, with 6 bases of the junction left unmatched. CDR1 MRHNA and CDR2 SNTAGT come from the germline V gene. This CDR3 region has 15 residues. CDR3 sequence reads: CASSTGTSDYNEQFF. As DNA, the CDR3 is TGTGCCAGCAGTACCGGGACTAGTGACTACAATGAGCAGTTCTTC.

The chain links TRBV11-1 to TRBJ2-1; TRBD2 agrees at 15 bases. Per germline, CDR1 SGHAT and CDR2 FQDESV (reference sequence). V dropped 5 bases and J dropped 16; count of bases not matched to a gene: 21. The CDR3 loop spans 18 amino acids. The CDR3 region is CASSPHPGGLAGGRAGFF. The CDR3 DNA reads TGTGCCAGCAGCCCTCATCCGGGGGGACTAGCGGGGGGCCGCGCGGGTTTCTTC.

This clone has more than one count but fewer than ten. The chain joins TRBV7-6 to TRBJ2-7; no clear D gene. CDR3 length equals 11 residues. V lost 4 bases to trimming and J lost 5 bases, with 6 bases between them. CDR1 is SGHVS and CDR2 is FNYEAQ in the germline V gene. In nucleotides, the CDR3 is TGTGCCAGCAGCTCTCACAACGAGCAGTACTTC. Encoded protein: CASSSHNEQYF.

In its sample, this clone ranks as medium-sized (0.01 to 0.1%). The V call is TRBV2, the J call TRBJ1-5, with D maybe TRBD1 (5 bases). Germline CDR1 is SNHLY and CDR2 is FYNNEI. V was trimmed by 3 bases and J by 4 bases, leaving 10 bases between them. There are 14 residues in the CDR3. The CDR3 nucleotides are TGTGCCAGCAGTGAGGGGAGGGGTAATCAGCCCCAGCATTTT. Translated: CASSEGRGNQPQHF.

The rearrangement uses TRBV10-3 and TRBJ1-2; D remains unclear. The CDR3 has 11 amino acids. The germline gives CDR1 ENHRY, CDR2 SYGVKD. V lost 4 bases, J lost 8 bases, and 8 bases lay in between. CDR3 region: CAISAAKGYTF. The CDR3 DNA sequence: TGTGCCATCAGTGCAGCTAAGGGCTACACCTTC.

The CDR3 reads CASSLAGVAKNIQYF. The DNA of the CDR3 is TGTGCCAGCAGTCTAGCGGGGGTAGCCAAAAACATTCAGTACTTC. The chain links TRBV7-2 to TRBJ2-4; 10 nucleotides agree with TRBD2. This CDR3 is built from 15 residues. After removal of 6 bases from V and 0 bases from J, the junction contained 2 bases not matched to a gene. Germline loops: CDR1 SGHTA, CDR2 FQGNSA. Full variable domain (remainder filled in from reference TRBV7-2 and TRBJ2-4): GAGVSQSPSNKVTEKGKDVELRCDPISGHTALYWYRQSLGQGLEFLIYFQGNSAPDKSGLPSDRFSAERTGGSVSTLTIQRTQQEDSAVYLCASSLAGVAKNIQYFGAGTRLSVL.

CDR3 region: CASSLDKGARGYTF. The DNA of the CDR3 is TGCGCCAGCAGCTTGGACAAGGGGGCGCGAGGCTACACCTTC. The chain combines TRBV5-1 with TRBJ1-2; TRBD1 aligns across 7 bases. After removal of 0 bases from V and 8 bases from J, the junction contained 7 bases not matched to a gene. Per the germline V gene, CDR1 is SGHRS and CDR2 is YFSETQ. The CDR3 length is 14 residues.

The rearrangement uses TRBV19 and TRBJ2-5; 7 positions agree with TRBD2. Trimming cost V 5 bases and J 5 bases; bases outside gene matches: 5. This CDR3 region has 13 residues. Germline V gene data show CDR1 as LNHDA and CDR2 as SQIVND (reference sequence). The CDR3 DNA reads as TGTGCCAGTAGTGTGGGGGGGTGGGAGACCCAGTACTTC. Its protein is CASSVGGWETQYF.

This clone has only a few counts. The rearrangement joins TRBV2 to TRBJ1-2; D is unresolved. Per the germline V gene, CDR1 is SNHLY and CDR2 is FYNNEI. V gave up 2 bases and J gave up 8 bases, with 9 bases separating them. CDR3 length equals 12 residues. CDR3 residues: CASSEWGRGYTF. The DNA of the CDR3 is TGTGCCAGCAGTGAATGGGGAAGAGGCTACACCTTC.

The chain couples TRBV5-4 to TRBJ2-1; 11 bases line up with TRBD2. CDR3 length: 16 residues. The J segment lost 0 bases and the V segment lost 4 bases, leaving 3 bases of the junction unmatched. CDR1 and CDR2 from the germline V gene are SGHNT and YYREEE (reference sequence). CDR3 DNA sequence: TGTGCCAGCAGCCGTACTAGCGGGGGCTCCTACAATGAGCAGTTCTTC. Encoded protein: CASSRTSGGSYNEQFF.